This is a list of T cell receptor beta chains from one sample in a study of technical replicates of blood from a handful of donors. TCRdb's copy holds only in-frame clones and misses some; the assay was immunoSEQ multiplex PCR. This table holds some 77,000 clones, 96% found once. Sequences were obtained from T cells isolated from PBMCs. The receptors were sampled from a human donor in good health. Each CDR3 is given with its conserved first and last residue. D genes are given only for firm matches. Some rows mark clone size as missing; the rest say once, few, many or name a class of expanded clone.

size: .
J: TRBJ1-2
V: TRBV19
D: TRBD1
DNA: TGTGCCAGTAGTATCCCCGGGACAGTGGGCTATGGCTACACCTTC
CDR3: CASSIPGTVGYGYTF

size: .
J: TRBJ2-1
V: TRBV15
D: TRBD2
DNA: TGTGCCACCAGCTCCCTAGCGGGAGTATTCTACAATGAGCAGTTCTTC
CDR3: CATSSLAGVFYNEQFF

size: .
J: TRBJ2-2
V: TRBV2
D: .
DNA: TGTGCCAGCAGTGAGACAGCCCCAGGGGAGCTGTTTTTT
CDR3: CASSETAPGELFF

size: .
J: TRBJ2-3
V: TRBV5-8
D: .
DNA: TGTGCCAGCAGCCCAAACAGGGGGCAGCGGGAGATAGATACGCAGTATTTT
CDR3: CASSPNRGQREIDTQYF

size: .
J: TRBJ1-1
V: TRBV10-3
D: .
DNA: TGTGCCATCAGTGAGTCGGTAGGGGGGGGTAACACTGAAGCTTTCTTT
CDR3: CAISESVGGGNTEAFF

size: .
J: TRBJ2-5
V: TRBV6-1
D: .
DNA: TGTGCCAGCTTGATGGCCCTGACCCAGTACTTC
CDR3: CASLMALTQYF

size: .
J: TRBJ1-4
V: TRBV5-4
D: TRBD1
DNA: TGTGCCAGCAGCTCACAGGGGAATGAAAAACTGTTTTTT
CDR3: CASSSQGNEKLFF

size: .
J: TRBJ1-4
V: TRBV2
D: TRBD1
DNA: TGTGCCAGCAGTGAAGCGCGGGGGACAGGGGATGGTAATGAAAAACTGTTTTTT
CDR3: CASSEARGTGDGNEKLFF

size: .
J: TRBJ1-2
V: TRBV7-8
D: TRBD1
DNA: TGTGCCAGCAGCTTAGAAGGGACAGGGTATGGCTACACCTTC
CDR3: CASSLEGTGYGYTF

size: .
J: TRBJ2-7
V: TRBV5-1
D: .
DNA: TGCGCCAGCAGCTTGAGCGGGACAGGACATCCCTACGAGCAGTACTTC
CDR3: CASSLSGTGHPYEQYF

size: .
J: TRBJ2-7
V: TRBV19
D: .
DNA: TGTGCCAGTAGTATAGATTACAGGACCCTAAGCGAGCAGTACTTC
CDR3: CASSIDYRTLSEQYF

size: .
J: TRBJ2-3
V: TRBV2
D: TRBD1
DNA: TGTGCCAGCGGGACAGCTACCAGGACAGATACGCAGTATTTT
CDR3: CASGTATRTDTQYF

size: .
J: TRBJ2-7
V: TRBV27
D: TRBD2
DNA: TGTGCCAGCAGTTTAGGTAGCGGGAGGGCCGAGCAGTACTTC
CDR3: CASSLGSGRAEQYF

size: .
J: TRBJ1-1
V: TRBV27
D: .
DNA: TGTGCCAGCAGTTTATCAACAGGGACGACTGAAGCTTTCTTT
CDR3: CASSLSTGTTEAFF

size: .
J: TRBJ1-1
V: TRBV6-1
D: .
DNA: TGTGCCAGCAGTGAAGGGAGGAACACTGAAGCTTTCTTT
CDR3: CASSEGRNTEAFF

size: .
J: TRBJ2-3
V: TRBV18
D: .
DNA: TGTGCCAGCTCACCCTCGGGGACAGATACGCAGTATTTT
CDR3: CASSPSGTDTQYF

size: .
J: TRBJ2-2
V: TRBV27
D: TRBD1
DNA: TGTGCCAGCAGGTGGACAGGCACCGGGGAGCTGTTTTTT
CDR3: CASRWTGTGELFF

size: .
J: TRBJ2-3
V: TRBV9
D: TRBD2
DNA: TGTGCCAGCAGTCCTCCGACTAGCGGGAGCGCAGATACGCAGTATTTT
CDR3: CASSPPTSGSADTQYF

size: .
J: TRBJ2-3
V: TRBV5-4
D: TRBD1
DNA: TGTGCCAGCAGCTTCACAGGGGCAGATACGCAGTATTTT
CDR3: CASSFTGADTQYF

size: .
J: TRBJ2-2
V: TRBV9
D: .
DNA: TGTGCCAGCAGCGTAAGGGGGACCGCGAACACCGGGGAGCTGTTTTTT
CDR3: CASSVRGTANTGELFF

size: .
J: TRBJ2-7
V: TRBV11-3
D: .
DNA: TGTGCCAGCGGCCTCGACGGGAACTCCTACGAGCAGTACTTC
CDR3: CASGLDGNSYEQYF

size: .
J: TRBJ1-3
V: TRBV7-9
D: .
DNA: TGTGCCAGCAGCTTAGCCTCGGCGGTTGGAAACACCATATATTTT
CDR3: CASSLASAVGNTIYF

size: .
J: TRBJ2-1
V: TRBV4-1
D: TRBD2
DNA: TGCGCCAGCAGCCAAGCAGGACCGGGACTAGTTTATAATGAGCAGTTCTTC
CDR3: CASSQAGPGLVYNEQFF

size: .
J: TRBJ2-1
V: TRBV5-1
D: .
DNA: TGCGCCAGCAGCTCCTGGTGGGAATCGGGGAACGATGAGCAGTTCTTC
CDR3: CASSSWWESGNDEQFF

size: once
J: TRBJ1-2
V: TRBV18
D: .
DNA: TGTGCCAGCTCTTACCCTGCCGGCGGATTCTATGGCTACACCTTC
CDR3: CASSYPAGGFYGYTF

size: .
J: TRBJ2-3
V: TRBV7-2
D: TRBD2
DNA: TGTGCCAGCAGCTTACAAATAGCGGGAGGGTCAAATACGCAGTATTTT
CDR3: CASSLQIAGGSNTQYF

size: .
J: TRBJ2-1
V: TRBV30
D: TRBD2
DNA: TGTGCCTGGATCCCCCGGACTAGCGGGAGCCGGGGGCAGTTCTTC
CDR3: CAWIPRTSGSRGQFF

size: once
J: TRBJ1-1
V: TRBV7-9
D: TRBD1
DNA: TGTGCCAGCACCCAGACAGGGGCTGAAGCTTTCTTT
CDR3: CASTQTGAEAFF

size: .
J: TRBJ1-1
V: TRBV9
D: .
DNA: TGTGCCAGCAGCCCCGGGACATTGAACACTGAAGCTTTCTTT
CDR3: CASSPGTLNTEAFF

size: .
J: TRBJ1-1
V: TRBV21-1
D: .
DNA: TGTGCCAGCAGCGGATGGACAGTGATGAACACTGAAGCTTTCTTT
CDR3: CASSGWTVMNTEAFF

size: .
J: TRBJ1-4
V: TRBV7-9
D: .
DNA: TGTGCCAGCAGCTTATCCCTAGTGGGGGGACTGTTTTTT
CDR3: CASSLSLVGGLFF

size: .
J: TRBJ1-1
V: TRBV5-1
D: .
DNA: TGCGCCAGCAGCACAGGGAACACTGAAGCTTTCTTT
CDR3: CASSTGNTEAFF

size: .
J: TRBJ2-1
V: TRBV2
D: TRBD1
DNA: TGTGCCAGCAGTGAGGGACAGGGTGACTACAATGAGCAGTTCTTC
CDR3: CASSEGQGDYNEQFF

size: .
J: TRBJ2-3
V: TRBV19
D: .
DNA: TGTGCCTCCTGGGTGGGGAGCGGGACAGATACGCAGTATTTT
CDR3: CASWVGSGTDTQYF

size: .
J: TRBJ2-7
V: TRBV27
D: .
DNA: TGTGCCAGCAGTTTAAGACAGAACTACGAGCAGTACTTC
CDR3: CASSLRQNYEQYF

size: .
J: TRBJ2-7
V: TRBV7-9
D: .
DNA: TGTGCCAGCAGCTTAGCAGCGGACGCCTTTGAGCAGTACTTC
CDR3: CASSLAADAFEQYF

size: .
J: TRBJ2-4
V: TRBV28
D: .
DNA: TGTGCCAGCAGTTTAGCGGTTATAAACATTCAGTACTTC
CDR3: CASSLAVINIQYF

size: .
J: TRBJ1-2
V: TRBV5-1
D: TRBD1
DNA: TGCGCCAGCAGCCCGACAGGGGACGGCTACACCTTC
CDR3: CASSPTGDGYTF

size: .
J: TRBJ1-2
V: TRBV10-2
D: .
DNA: TGCGCCAGCAGTGATACAGTTACTAACTATGGCTACACCTTC
CDR3: CASSDTVTNYGYTF

size: .
J: TRBJ2-7
V: TRBV9
D: .
DNA: TGTGCCAGCAGCGTCATCGCTAACTTAGGGAGTATCCTGTCCGAGCAGTACTTC
CDR3: CASSVIANLGSILSEQYF

size: .
J: TRBJ2-7
V: TRBV10-3
D: TRBD2
DNA: TGTGCCATCAGTGATGGGCGGGAGGTGACCTACGAGCAGTACTTC
CDR3: CAISDGREVTYEQYF

size: .
J: TRBJ2-1
V: TRBV4-1
D: .
DNA: TGCGCCAGCAGCCAAATTTGGACTGTTAACAATGAGCAGTTCTTC
CDR3: CASSQIWTVNNEQFF

size: .
J: TRBJ1-3
V: TRBV9
D: TRBD1
DNA: TGTGCCAGCAGCGTAGCGTATCTGACAGGGGGCGAAAACACCATATATTTT
CDR3: CASSVAYLTGGENTIYF

size: once
J: TRBJ1-2
V: TRBV2
D: .
DNA: TGTGCCAGCCAGACAGGCTATGGCTACACCTTC
CDR3: CASQTGYGYTF

size: .
J: TRBJ2-7
V: TRBV4-1
D: .
DNA: TGCGCCAGCAGCCACGATCCCCGGTCTCATGACGGGGTTTTTCACGAGCAGTACTTC
CDR3: CASSHDPRSHDGVFHEQYF

size: once
J: TRBJ2-2
V: TRBV7-3
D: .
DNA: TGTGCCAGCAGCTCTTTGGGCCTGGGGGCGGTCGGGGAGCTGTTTTTT
CDR3: CASSSLGLGAVGELFF

size: .
J: TRBJ2-1
V: TRBV4-2
D: TRBD2
DNA: TGTGCCAGCAGCCAAGATGGCGGGACTACAGAGTTCTTC
CDR3: CASSQDGGTTEFF

size: .
J: TRBJ1-4
V: TRBV5-6
D: .
DNA: TGTGCCAGCAGCCCCACCCTGGCTCATGAAAAACTGTTTTTT
CDR3: CASSPTLAHEKLFF

size: .
J: TRBJ2-1
V: TRBV2
D: TRBD2
DNA: TGTGCCAGCAGTGTCAGGAGCGGGAGGGCTCTTAATGAGCAGTTCTTC
CDR3: CASSVRSGRALNEQFF

size: .
J: TRBJ2-1
V: TRBV7-8
D: .
DNA: TGTGCCAGCAGCTTAGGGGCCGGCGATGAGCAGTTCTTC
CDR3: CASSLGAGDEQFF

size: .
J: TRBJ2-3
V: TRBV6-5
D: TRBD2
DNA: TGTGCCAGCAAGGCGGGAGTGGCCACAGATACGCAGTATTTT
CDR3: CASKAGVATDTQYF

size: .
J: TRBJ1-1
V: TRBV7-9
D: .
DNA: TGTGCCAGCAGCTTAGGCAGGACTGAAGCTTTCTTT
CDR3: CASSLGRTEAFF

size: .
J: TRBJ2-1
V: TRBV10-3
D: TRBD1
DNA: TGTGCCATCTCTCTCGGGACAGGGGAAAATGAGCAGTTCTTC
CDR3: CAISLGTGENEQFF

size: .
J: TRBJ1-2
V: TRBV10-3
D: .
DNA: TGTGCCATCAGTGGGGGGGACGGTAGTAACTATGGCTACACCTTC
CDR3: CAISGGDGSNYGYTF

size: .
J: TRBJ1-1
V: TRBV5-8
D: .
DNA: TGTGCCAGCAGGAGGAGGGGGGGTAAGGTGAACACTGAAGCTTTCTTT
CDR3: CASRRRGGKVNTEAFF

size: .
J: TRBJ1-4
V: TRBV6-6
D: .
DNA: TGTGCCAGCAGGCGACAGGATGAAAAACTGTTTTTT
CDR3: CASRRQDEKLFF

size: .
J: TRBJ1-2
V: TRBV7-9
D: .
DNA: TGTGCCAGCAGCCCCATATCGGGTTGGGGGCTCTATGGCTACACCTTC
CDR3: CASSPISGWGLYGYTF

size: .
J: TRBJ1-4
V: TRBV25-1
D: .
DNA: TGTGCCAGCAGCGGATCCGGGAGCTGGGGAGAAAAACTGTTTTTT
CDR3: CASSGSGSWGEKLFF